Sequencing of this TCR beta chain was carried out in a study of vaccination effects on CD4 cells after COVID-19. About the study: Post-vaccine specimens arrived a median 72 days past the second dose. General study findings and limits: Long after vaccination, the clones induced by infection and by vaccine shrank markedly in size.

Researchers isolated CD4+ T cells once approximately eleven days of culture had elapsed. Each participant was given two doses of one vaccine (BNT162b2 or mRNA-1273). The authors exchanged half the medium for IL-2 medium on days 3 and 7. As concerns this clone: The antigen is unknown.

Germline CDR1 SGHNT, CDR2 YYREEE (reference sequence). V shed 0 bases and J 3 bases; nucleotides not matched to a gene: 3. The CDR3 extends over 16 amino acids. Sequencing used immunoSEQ multiplex PCR; TCRdb keeps in-frame clones, though not all of them. The sample lists about 73,000 clones, roughly 73% seen once, with approximately 2% in the top ten. Material: CD4+ T cells from PBMCs cultured without peptide, obtained after COVID-19 vaccination. The chain links TRBV5-4 to TRBJ2-2, with 9 nucleotides matching TRBD1. The clonotype was recovered from a human donor who received a COVID-19 vaccine. The CDR3 bases are TGTGCCAGCAGCTTGGTGGGACAGGGTGACACCGGGGAGCTGTTTTTT. It encodes CASSLVGQGDTGELFF.